One and the same sample provided the 31 T cell receptor beta chains below, sequenced in a study of technical replicates of blood from a few donors. Method: immunoSEQ multiplex PCR; TCRdb's copy keeps in-frame clones and lacks some. The repertoire includes approximately 82,000 clones, approximately 94% of them detected once, and about 0.26% sits in the top ten. The specimen sequenced was T cells isolated from PBMCs. The receptors come from a human donor in good health.

The V and J genes are TRBV2 and TRBJ2-4, with 13 positions matching TRBD2. The CDR3 length is 14 residues. Germline V CDR1 and CDR2: SNHLY, FYNNEI. The V gene end was trimmed by 8 bases and the J gene end by 15 bases; junction bases not matched to a gene: 13. The CDR3 sequence is CASGGAGTSGVGYF. The CDR3 DNA is TGTGCCAGCGGGGGAGCCGGGACTAGCGGGGTAGGGTACTTC.

The CDR3 reads CASSLDTRGAYEQYF. The DNA of the CDR3 is TGTGCCAGCAGCTTAGACACTCGCGGGGCCTACGAGCAGTACTTC. The chain joins TRBV7-2 to TRBJ2-7, with D possibly being TRBD2 (6 bases). Trimming shortened V by 1 base and J by 2 bases, and 12 bases separated the two germline ends. Germline V gene sequence: CDR1 SGHTA, CDR2 FQGNSA. This CDR3 comprises 15 residues.

Only one count was recorded for this clone. The chain joins TRBV19 to TRBJ1-5; 9 bases agree with TRBD1. Trimming removed 6 bases from V and 5 bases from J; junction bases left unmatched: 8. Germline values: CDR1 LNHDA, CDR2 SQIVND (reference sequence). CDR3 size: 15 residues. The CDR3 protein is CASRPGQGTYQPQHF. The CDR3 DNA follows: TGTGCCAGTAGGCCGGGACAGGGAACGTATCAGCCCCAGCATTTT.

J is TRBJ2-1 and V is TRBV5-1; D perhaps matches TRBD2 (7 bases). Germline CDR1 is SGHRS and CDR2 is YFSETQ. Trimming removed 6 bases from V and 16 bases from J, with 26 bases in between. The CDR3 covers 14 residues. The CDR3 protein is CASKASTSFGGQFF. CDR3 nucleotides: TGCGCCAGCAAAGCTTCGACTAGCTTCGGGGGACAATTCTTC.

The V call is TRBV6-1, the J call TRBJ1-4, with no clear D. CDR1 is MNHNS, CDR2 SASEGT, per germline. The length of the CDR3 is 14 residues. Trimming left V 10 bases short and J 10 bases short, with 22 bases between. This CDR3 is CAIQYTPTEGKLFF. The CDR3 DNA sequence: TGTGCCATCCAATATACACCTACAGAGGGAAAACTGTTTTTT.

The CDR3 loop reads CATLNGGNEQFF. The CDR3 DNA is TGTGCCACCTTGAATGGAGGTAATGAGCAGTTCTTC. This sequence joins TRBV28 and TRBJ2-1; maybe TRBD2 (5 bases). The germline V gene has CDR1 MDHEN and CDR2 SYDVKM. V lost 10 bases and J 7 bases, leaving 14 bases between the germline ends. This CDR3 has 12 residues.

This chain joins TRBV29-1 and TRBJ1-1; TRBD1 matches 7 bases. CDR1 and CDR2 from the germline V gene are SQVTM and ANQGSEA. The CDR3 contains 12 residues. V lost 2 bases to trimming and J lost 4 bases; unmatched junction nucleotides: 1. The CDR3 loop is CSVEQGGTEAFF. As DNA, the CDR3 is TGCAGCGTTGAACAGGGGGGCACTGAAGCTTTCTTT. The whole variable domain, filled in from reference TRBV29-1 and TRBJ1-1, reads SAVISQKPSRDICQRGTSLTIQCQVDSQVTMMFWYRQQPGQSLTLIATANQGSEATYESGFVIDKFPISRPNLTFSTLTVSNMSPEDSSIYLCSVEQGGTEAFFGQGTRLTVV.

J is TRBJ2-3 and V is TRBV27; TRBD2 aligns across 11 bases. There are 19 residues in the CDR3. The V gene end was trimmed by 6 bases and the J gene end by 2 bases; junction bases not matched to a gene: 16. Germline V gives CDR1 MNHEY, CDR2 SMNVEV (reference sequence). CDR3 sequence (DNA): TGTGCCAGCAGAAATTATGGGGGTCTACTAGCGGGGGACACAGATACGCAGTATTTT. Its translation: CASRNYGGLLAGDTDTQYF.

The genes are TRBV18 and TRBJ1-1; 7 bases agree with TRBD1. The CDR3 length is 14 residues. Per germline, CDR1 KGHSH and CDR2 LQKENI. Losses at the gene ends were 6 bases for V and 1 base for J; bases not matched to a gene: 5. CDR3 sequence: CASSQNRGNTEAFF. As DNA, the CDR3 is TGTGCCAGCTCGCAGAACAGGGGGAACACTGAAGCTTTCTTT.

J is TRBJ1-2 and V is TRBV4-2, with TRBD1 identical over 7 bases. The V gene end was trimmed by 0 bases and the J gene end by 2 bases; junction bases not matched to a gene: 9. This CDR3 has 17 amino acids. The germline CDR1 and CDR2 sequences are LGHNA and YNFKEQ. CDR3 in amino acids: CASSQEVSATGNYGYTF. As DNA, the CDR3 is TGTGCCAGCAGCCAAGAGGTTAGTGCGACAGGGAACTATGGCTACACCTTC.

The chain links TRBV6-5 to TRBJ2-7; D may be TRBD1 (6 bases). Germline V lookup: CDR1 MNHEY, CDR2 SVGAGI. V was shortened by 6 bases and J by 3 bases, with 15 bases between the two germline ends. The CDR3 is made up of 14 amino acids. DNA of the CDR3: TGTGCCAGCAGCACCCGGGACAAGGACTACGAGCAGTACTTC. It yields the protein CASSTRDKDYEQYF.

This chain links TRBV4-1 with TRBJ2-3; D perhaps matches TRBD1 (5 bases). V shed 0 bases and J shed 7 bases, with 11 bases lying between them. Germline V gives CDR1 MGHRA, CDR2 YSYEKL. This CDR3 has 14 amino acids. The CDR3 reads CASSQDLWGHTQYF. The DNA for the CDR3 is TGCGCCAGCAGCCAAGATCTCTGGGGCCATACGCAGTATTTT.

The J gene is TRBJ1-2, the V gene TRBV7-9; D is possibly TRBD1 (6 bases). The germline gives CDR1 SEHNR, CDR2 FQNEAQ (reference sequence). The CDR3 totals 17 residues. V was clipped by 4 bases and J by 1 base, with 19 bases between them. The CDR3 region is CASSSAWGQQYNYGYTF. The DNA for the CDR3 is TGTGCCAGCAGCTCAGCTTGGGGACAACAGTATAACTATGGCTACACCTTC.

The chain couples TRBV7-9 to TRBJ1-2, with D perhaps TRBD1 (5 bases). CDR3 length equals 13 residues. The ends were cut back, 4 bases at V and 3 bases at J, with 9 bases in the middle. Germline V gene data show CDR1 as SEHNR and CDR2 as FQNEAQ (reference sequence). CDR3 amino acids: CASSSTADYGYTF. The CDR3 DNA reads TGTGCCAGCAGCTCGACAGCTGACTATGGCTACACCTTC.

The gene calls are TRBV27 and TRBJ2-1; D is perhaps TRBD2 (5 bases). V lost 0 bases, J lost 8 bases, and 11 bases lay in between. The CDR3 is 14 amino acids. Germline values: CDR1 MNHEY, CDR2 SMNVEV (reference sequence). CDR3 region: CASSLSWGAHEQFF. The DNA for the CDR3 is TGTGCCAGCAGTTTATCTTGGGGAGCCCATGAGCAGTTCTTC.

The chain has TRBV7-2 and TRBJ2-2; tentative D call: TRBD1 (6 bases). CDR3 length: 16 residues. V lost 5 bases to trimming and J lost 5 bases, with 18 bases between them. From germline, CDR1 is SGHTA and CDR2 FQGNSA. Here the CDR3 DNA reads TGTGCCAGCAGCCCGTGGACAGATGGGGCGACCGGGGAGCTGTTTTTT. Translation gives CASSPWTDGATGELFF.

V gene TRBV7-9 combines with J gene TRBJ2-1; D call uncertain. The CDR3 totals 15 residues. Germline-derived CDR1 and CDR2 are SEHNR and FQNEAQ (reference sequence). V lost 0 bases and J lost 8, with 14 bases in between. The DNA for the CDR3 is TGTGCCAGCAGCTTAGCTAGCCCCCCGAGGTATGAGCAGTTCTTC. As protein: CASSLASPPRYEQFF.

This chain links TRBV2 with TRBJ1-4; D not resolved. Germline V lookup: CDR1 SNHLY, CDR2 FYNNEI. V shed 3 bases and J shed 0 bases, with 14 bases lying between them. The CDR3 is made up of 17 amino acids. The CDR3 sequence: CASSDIYSEATNEKLFF. CDR3 DNA: TGTGCCAGCAGTGACATTTATAGCGAGGCAACTAATGAAAAACTGTTTTTT.

The V and J genes are TRBV10-1 and TRBJ2-1, with 8 bases fitting TRBD2. Germline V gene data show CDR1 as WNHNN and CDR2 as SYGVQD (reference sequence). The J segment lost 0 bases and the V segment lost 0 bases, leaving 1 base of the junction unmatched. The CDR3 has 16 residues. CDR3 DNA: TGCGCCAGCAGTGAGTCTAGCGGGGACTCCTACAATGAGCAGTTCTTC. Translated: CASSESSGDSYNEQFF.

This chain joins TRBV27 and TRBJ1-5; TRBD1 matches 7 bases. Losses at the gene ends were 5 bases for V and 12 bases for J; bases not matched to a gene: 13. Germline V gene data show CDR1 as MNHEY and CDR2 as SMNVEV (reference sequence). The CDR3 totals 14 residues. The CDR3 DNA reads TGTGCCAGCAGTACCCGACAGGGCCGGCAGTTCCAGCATTTT. Protein sequence: CASSTRQGRQFQHF.

The rearrangement uses TRBV10-1 and TRBJ1-5; D remains ambiguous. The CDR3 is 12 residues long. The germline V gene encodes CDR1 WNHNN and CDR2 SYGVQD (reference sequence). Trimming removed 3 bases from V and 8 bases from J, with 8 bases in between. The chain's CDR3 is CASSDTSEPQHF. The CDR3 DNA is TGCGCCAGCAGTGACACGTCGGAGCCCCAGCATTTT.

This chain links TRBV7-2 with TRBJ1-1, with no clear D. CDR3 size: 12 residues. Germline assignment: CDR1 SGHTA and CDR2 FQGNSA. V was cut by 4 bases and J by 1 base, with 4 bases left in between. In DNA form, the CDR3 reads TGTGCCAGCAGCTACAGGAACACTGAAGCTTTCTTT. This gives the protein CASSYRNTEAFF.

V gene TRBV21-1 combines with J gene TRBJ2-7; the table's D call of TRBD2 was not tested on the DNA. TRBV21-1 is termed a pseudogene. The CDR3 consists of 16 residues. The CDR3 DNA follows: TGTGCCAGCAGCAAAGCGGGGGACTCTTTCGTTTGCGAGCAGTACTTC. Translating it yields CASSKAGDSFVCEQYF.

The CDR3 protein is CASSLARPSAANTGELFF. CDR3 sequence (DNA): TGTGCCAGCAGCTTAGCTCGTCCTAGCGCGGCGAACACCGGGGAGCTGTTTTTT. The V call is TRBV7-9, the J call TRBJ2-2, with D tentatively TRBD2 (6 bases). The CDR3 consists of 18 residues. Trimming cost V 0 bases and J 0 bases, with 14 bases left between them. Germline assignment: CDR1 SEHNR and CDR2 FQNEAQ (reference sequence).

The V call is TRBV28, the J call TRBJ2-2; 9 bases map to TRBD1. V dropped 2 bases and J dropped 1; count of bases not matched to a gene: 8. This CDR3 has 18 amino acids. CDR1 and CDR2 from the germline V gene are MDHEN and SYDVKM. CDR3 sequence: CASSLDRWDRVNTGELFF. CDR3 sequence (DNA): TGTGCCAGCAGTTTAGATAGATGGGACAGGGTGAACACCGGGGAGCTGTTTTTT.

This sequence joins TRBV18 and TRBJ2-3; 8 nucleotides agree with TRBD2. CDR3 size: 19 residues. V shed 6 bases and J 0 bases; nucleotides not matched to a gene: 17. Germline CDR1 KGHSH, CDR2 LQKENI. The CDR3, as DNA: TGTGCCAGCTCCCCAACGCGGGGGGAAATGAAATCTAGCACAGATACGCAGTATTTT. Translation gives CASSPTRGEMKSSTDTQYF.

This chain connects TRBV5-1 to TRBJ2-2; D is unclear. Germline CDR1 SGHRS, CDR2 YFSETQ. The CDR3 length is 20 residues. Trimming shortened V by 0 bases and J by 9 bases, and 30 bases separated the two germline ends. The CDR3 sequence is CASSLDLQPESESPFWELFF. The CDR3 DNA is TGCGCCAGCAGCTTGGATTTACAGCCCGAGTCTGAAAGCCCGTTCTGGGAGCTGTTTTTT.

CDR3 region: CASSYSTSGQSYEQYF. Written as DNA, the CDR3 is TGTGCCAGCAGTTACTCTACGTCGGGACAGTCCTACGAGCAGTACTTC. This chain links TRBV6-5 with TRBJ2-7, with 7 bases aligning to TRBD1. Per the germline V gene, CDR1 is MNHEY and CDR2 is SVGAGI. Trimming cost V 0 bases and J 1 base; bases outside gene matches: 6. The CDR3 sequence is 16 residues long.

V and J are TRBV28 and TRBJ2-3; 7 nucleotides match TRBD2. The germline V gene encodes CDR1 MDHEN and CDR2 SYDVKM. CDR3 length: 15 residues. V shed 8 bases and J 2 bases; nucleotides not matched to a gene: 10. DNA for the CDR3: TGTGCCAGCTCTGCTCCTAGCGGCCTCACAGATACGCAGTATTTT. This codes for CASSAPSGLTDTQYF.

The gene calls are TRBV21-1 and TRBJ1-5. TRBV21-1 is listed as a pseudogene. The CDR3 runs 12 residues. The DNA for the CDR3 is TGTGCCAGCAGCAAAGGGGGGGAGCCCCAGCATTTT. Its translation is CASSKGGEPQHF.

The rearrangement links TRBV9 to TRBJ2-1, with a possible D match to TRBD2 (5 bases). The CDR3 runs 15 residues. Germline V gene data show CDR1 as SGDLS and CDR2 as YYNGEE. Trimming shortened V by 2 bases and J by 6 bases, and 15 bases separated the two germline ends. The CDR3 coding sequence is TGTGCCAGCAGCGTCGGTCTAAGCCGGGGCAATGAGCAGTTCTTC. This codes for CASSVGLSRGNEQFF.